The rows below give T cell receptor beta chains drawn from one sample of a study of identical twins. TCRdb reprocessed the 5' RACE reads via MiXCR and lists one record per CDR3 protein. Counted here are 450,000 to 650,000 distinct CDR3 sequences, approximately 10% occurring once; the ten biggest clones make up around 3.1%. These same records also appear under a second study, on yellow fever vaccine responses in identical twins.

Input material: PBMCs. The source is a woman aged 18-29 years in good health. The CDR3 runs from the conserved cysteine through the conserved F or W. D genes are given only for firm matches. Clone size is not always given. Where it is, it says once, few, many or a class for expanded clones.

CASAVPEPLPGQYF	TGTGCCAGCGCAGTACCGGAGCCTTTGCCGGGGCAGTACTTC	.	.	TRBV27	TRBJ2-7
CASSLGTGSSTDTQYF	TGTGCCAGCAGCTTAGGGACAGGGTCTAGCACAGATACGCAGTATTTT	TRBD1	many	TRBV7-9	TRBJ2-3
CASSHRTGGADTQYF	TGCGCCAGCAGCCACCGGACAGGGGGCGCGGATACGCAGTATTTT	TRBD1	many	TRBV4-3	TRBJ2-3
CASSAGHRTDTQYF	TGCGCCAGCAGCGCGGGACACCGCACAGATACGCAGTATTTT	.	many	TRBV5-1	TRBJ2-3
CASSLVGTKNTGELFF	TGTGCCAGCAGCTTAGTCGGGACTAAGAACACCGGGGAGCTGTTTTTT	TRBD2	.	TRBV7-2	TRBJ2-2
CASRWAGVPSSWFYEQYF	TGTGCCAGCAGGTGGGCAGGGGTTCCCTCGTCCTGGTTCTACGAGCAGTACTTC	.	many	TRBV9	TRBJ2-7
CASSLWVGKNTGELFF	TGTGCCAGCAGTTTATGGGTCGGGAAAAACACCGGGGAGCTGTTTTTT	.	many	TRBV28	TRBJ2-2
CASSYFSEQFF	TGTGCCAGCAGTTATTTCAGTGAGCAGTTCTTC	.	many	TRBV6-2/TRBV6-3	TRBJ2-1
CASRGDRGGYNEQFF	TGTGCCAGCAGGGGTGACAGGGGAGGCTACAATGAGCAGTTCTTC	TRBD1	many	TRBV12-3/TRBV12-4	TRBJ2-1
CASSAGGGYTGELFF	TGTGCCAGCAGTGCCGGGGGGGGCTACACCGGGGAGCTGTTTTTT	TRBD2	.	TRBV7-3	TRBJ2-2
CASSPDSYGNTIYF	TGTGCCAGCAGCCCTGACAGTTACGGAAACACCATATATTTT	.	.	TRBV11-2	TRBJ1-3
CAIRKDRGLETQYF	TGTGCCATCAGGAAGGACAGGGGGCTGGAGACCCAGTACTTC	TRBD1	few	TRBV10-3	TRBJ2-5
CSARDERTSHEQYF	TGCAGTGCTAGAGATGAGAGGACCTCTCACGAGCAGTACTTC	.	.	TRBV20-1	TRBJ2-7
CASIDMSSRRTYEQFF	TGTGCCAGTATTGATATGTCTAGCAGACGGACGTATGAGCAGTTCTTC	.	many	TRBV7-9	TRBJ2-1
CASSHRGFPYYNEQFF	TGTGCCAGCAGCCACAGGGGGTTCCCCTATTACAATGAGCAGTTCTTC	TRBD1	few	TRBV7-9	TRBJ2-1
CSATIGGRDTDTQYF	TGCAGTGCTACTATTGGGGGGCGGGACACAGATACGCAGTATTTT	.	many	TRBV20-1	TRBJ2-3
CASSGIPLVDANTGELFF	TGTGCCAGCAGTGGAATTCCTCTGGTTGACGCGAACACCGGGGAGCTGTTTTTT	.	.	TRBV2	TRBJ2-2
CASERKGRRETQYF	TGTGCCAGCGAGAGGAAGGGGCGCAGAGAGACCCAGTACTTC	.	.	TRBV7-2	TRBJ2-5
CASSFWESSYNEQFF	TGTGCCAGCAGCTTTTGGGAGAGCTCCTACAATGAGCAGTTCTTC	.	.	TRBV5-6	TRBJ2-1
CASSNRGRGNTEAFF	TGTGCCAGCAGTAACAGGGGGCGGGGGAACACTGAAGCTTTCTTT	TRBD1	.	TRBV2	TRBJ1-1
CASSQRTGGYEQYF	TGTGCCAGCAGCCAGAGGACAGGGGGTTACGAGCAGTACTTC	TRBD1	many	TRBV5-1	TRBJ2-7
CSARRMLLETQYF	TGCAGTGCCCGCCGGATGTTGCTAGAGACCCAGTACTTC	.	few	TRBV20-1	TRBJ2-5
CASSLTGGLYNEQFF	TGCGCCAGCAGCTTAACGGGGGGGCTTTACAATGAGCAGTTCTTC	TRBD2	many	TRBV5-1	TRBJ2-1
CASSLRGGATEAFF	TGTGCCAGCAGCCTGCGAGGGGGAGCCACTGAAGCTTTCTTT	.	.	TRBV7-3	TRBJ1-1
CSARDRDRGDYEQYF	TGCAGTGCTAGGGACCGGGACAGGGGAGATTACGAGCAGTACTTC	TRBD1	.	TRBV20-1	TRBJ2-7
CASRGQGRLSGANVLTF	TGTGCCAGCAGAGGACAGGGAAGACTCTCTGGGGCCAACGTCCTGACTTTC	TRBD1	.	TRBV6-2/TRBV6-3	TRBJ2-6
CASSTTSDEQYF	TGTGCCAGCTCAACGACTAGCGACGAGCAGTACTTC	TRBD2	few	TRBV18	TRBJ2-7
CASSYSTSGGETQYF	TGTGCCAGCAGTTACTCGACTAGCGGGGGGGAGACCCAGTACTTC	TRBD2	.	TRBV6-5	TRBJ2-5
CASSQKWPPQETQYF	TGTGCCAGCAGCCAAAAGTGGCCTCCTCAAGAGACCCAGTACTTC	.	many	TRBV3-1	TRBJ2-5
CASSSPTGDGEAFF	TGTGCCAGCAGCTCTCCGACAGGGGATGGTGAAGCTTTCTTT	TRBD1	few	TRBV7-9	TRBJ1-1
CASSSARGPGELFF	TGTGCCAGCAGCTCCGCCCGGGGACCCGGGGAGCTGTTTTTT	.	few	TRBV7-2	TRBJ2-2
CSAKQQEDSHTGELFF	TGCAGTGCTAAGCAACAGGAAGACTCGCACACCGGGGAGCTGTTTTTT	.	few	TRBV20-1	TRBJ2-2
CASSELGSPYEQYF	TGTGCCAGCAGTGAGCTAGGATCCCCCTACGAGCAGTACTTC	.	many	TRBV6-1	TRBJ2-7
CASSLAGGLAGNNEQFF	TGTGCCAGCAGTTTGGCCGGGGGGCTAGCGGGGAACAATGAGCAGTTCTTC	TRBD2	few	TRBV27	TRBJ2-1
CASSLVGTTNEQFF	TGTGCCAGCAGTTTAGTGGGGACCACCAATGAGCAGTTCTTC	.	many	TRBV12-3/TRBV12-4	TRBJ2-1
CASSLTSGFEQYF	TGTGCCAGCAGCTTGACTAGCGGGTTCGAGCAGTACTTC	TRBD2	many	TRBV7-9	TRBJ2-7
CASSVHGRVNEQFF	TGTGCCAGCAGCGTACACGGACGTGTGAATGAGCAGTTCTTC	.	few	TRBV7-2	TRBJ2-1
CASSQEKTGYNEQFF	TGCGCCAGCAGCCAAGAAAAAACGGGTTACAATGAGCAGTTCTTC	.	few	TRBV4-3	TRBJ2-1
CASSLRGTSTGELFF	TGTGCCAGCAGTCTCAGGGGAACGAGCACCGGGGAGCTGTTTTTT	.	many	TRBV28	TRBJ2-2
CSATDPSGRTDTQYF	TGCAGTGCTACGGATCCTAGCGGCCGCACAGATACGCAGTATTTT	TRBD2	few	TRBV20-1	TRBJ2-3
CASSLMGIANTDTQYF	TGTGCCAGCAGTTTAATGGGGATAGCGAACACAGATACGCAGTATTTT	.	once	TRBV12-3/TRBV12-4	TRBJ2-3
CASTQGGAKNIQYF	TGCGCCAGCACCCAAGGTGGGGCCAAAAACATTCAGTACTTC	.	many	TRBV5-1	TRBJ2-4
CAISEPDVSTDTQYF	TGTGCCATCAGTGAGCCGGACGTGAGCACAGATACGCAGTATTTT	.	few	TRBV10-3	TRBJ2-3
CASSLRGGLYNEQFF	TGTGCCAGCAGTTTACGGGGAGGGCTCTACAATGAGCAGTTCTTC	TRBD2	many	TRBV27	TRBJ2-1
CASSESPSSTDTQYF	TGTGCCAGCAGCGAATCCCCATCCTCCACAGATACGCAGTATTTT	.	many	TRBV7-2	TRBJ2-3
CSVTTGAGSNQPQHF	TGCAGCGTTACAACGGGGGCGGGGAGCAATCAGCCCCAGCATTTT	.	many	TRBV29-1	TRBJ1-5
CASSLGTSGISAQFF	TGTGCCAGCAGCTTGGGGACTAGCGGGATTAGTGCGCAGTTCTTC	TRBD2	.	TRBV5-4	TRBJ2-1
CSARENTQAYEQYF	TGCAGTGCTAGAGAGAATACTCAGGCCTACGAGCAGTACTTC	.	many	TRBV20-1	TRBJ2-7
CASSWGTGEFF	TGTGCCAGCAGTTGGGGGACAGGGGAGTTCTTC	TRBD1	many	TRBV28	TRBJ2-1
CASIPGGPQETQYF	TGTGCCAGCATTCCCGGGGGACCGCAAGAGACCCAGTACTTC	.	many	TRBV12-3/TRBV12-4	TRBJ2-5
CSARPGTAFQETQYF	TGCAGTGCTAGACCCGGGACAGCCTTCCAAGAGACCCAGTACTTC	TRBD1	few	TRBV20-1	TRBJ2-5
CATSKPGQSIYEQYF	TGTGCCACCAGCAAACCGGGACAGAGTATTTACGAGCAGTACTTC	TRBD1	.	TRBV15	TRBJ2-7
CASSWTGGGNEQYF	TGCGCCAGCAGTTGGACAGGGGGCGGAAACGAGCAGTACTTC	TRBD1	.	TRBV5-1	TRBJ2-7
CASSQINRDRGGTQYF	TGCGCCAGCAGCCAAATCAACCGGGACAGGGGAGGTACGCAGTATTTT	TRBD1	many	TRBV4-3	TRBJ2-3
CASRLAAISYNEQFF	TGTGCCAGCAGATTAGCGGCTATCTCCTACAATGAGCAGTTCTTC	.	.	TRBV6-5	TRBJ2-1
CSARIVKSSYNEQFF	TGCAGTGCTAGGATTGTCAAGAGCTCCTACAATGAGCAGTTCTTC	.	.	TRBV20-1	TRBJ2-1
CASSRTGRGEKLFF	TGTGCCAGCAGCAGGACAGGGAGGGGTGAAAAACTGTTTTTT	TRBD1	.	TRBV7-2	TRBJ1-4
CSATLQGSGANVLTF	TGCAGTGCGACACTGCAGGGAAGTGGGGCCAACGTCCTGACTTTC	.	few	TRBV20-1	TRBJ2-6
CASSPFLTNEQPQHF	TGTGCCAGCAGCCCCTTTCTTACAAATGAGCAGCCCCAGCATTTT	.	few	TRBV7-2	TRBJ1-5